This T cell receptor (beta chain) was recovered during a study of Graves' ophthalmopathy and Graves' hyperthyroidism. From RNA, the CDR3 regions of TCR beta chains were amplified and sequenced. The workflow started with a first-round RT-PCR run with HTBI primers and then moved on to a second-round multiplex PCR. Each CDR3 protein is one row after TCRdb ran MiXCR on the multiplex PCR reads. The sample includes some 350,000 distinct CDR3 sequences, roughly 15% seen only once; the top ten take 2.4%. This clonotype was seen at least ten times. Sequenced input: peripheral blood. The TCR originated in an adult woman with stable Graves' hyperthyroidism.

The CDR3 sequence is CASSSTDLAGAGTEAFF. The CDR3 DNA reads as TGTGCCAGCAGTTCCACCGACCTGGCGGGCGCCGGAACTGAAGCTTTCTTT. The chain uses TRBV6-5 and TRBJ1-1; D is ambiguous. Germline-derived CDR1 and CDR2 are MNHEY and SVGAGI. This CDR3 contains 17 residues. Trimming took 4 bases from V and 5 from J, leaving 23 bases between them.